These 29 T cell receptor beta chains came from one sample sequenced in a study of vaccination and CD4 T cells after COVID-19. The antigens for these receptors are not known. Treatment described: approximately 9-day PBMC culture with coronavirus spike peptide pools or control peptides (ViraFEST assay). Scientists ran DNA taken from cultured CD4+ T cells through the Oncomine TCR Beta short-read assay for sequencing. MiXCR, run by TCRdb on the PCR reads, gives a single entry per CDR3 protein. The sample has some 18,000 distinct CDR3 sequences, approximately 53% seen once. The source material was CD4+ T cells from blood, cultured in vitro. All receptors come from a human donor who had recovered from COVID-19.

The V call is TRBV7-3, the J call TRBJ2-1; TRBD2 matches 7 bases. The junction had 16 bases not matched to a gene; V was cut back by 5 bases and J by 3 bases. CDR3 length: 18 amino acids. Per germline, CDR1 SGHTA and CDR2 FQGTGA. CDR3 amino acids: CASSPLRWEGKDYNEQFF. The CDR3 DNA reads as TGTGCCAGCAGCCCTCTGCGATGGGAGGGTAAGGACTACAATGAGCAGTTCTTC.

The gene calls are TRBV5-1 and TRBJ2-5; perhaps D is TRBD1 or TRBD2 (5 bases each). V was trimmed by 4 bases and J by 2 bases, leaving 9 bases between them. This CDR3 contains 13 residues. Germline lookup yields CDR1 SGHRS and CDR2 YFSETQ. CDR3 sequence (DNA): TGCGCCAGCAGCCCGGGACCACAAGAGACCCAGTACTTC. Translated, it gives CASSPGPQETQYF.

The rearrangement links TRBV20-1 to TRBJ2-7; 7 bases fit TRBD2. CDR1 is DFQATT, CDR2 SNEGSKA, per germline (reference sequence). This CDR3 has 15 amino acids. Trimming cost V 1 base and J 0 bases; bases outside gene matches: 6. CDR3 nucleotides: TGCAGTGCTAGAGGGGGGGGGACGGACTCCTACGAGCAGTACTTC. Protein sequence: CSARGGGTDSYEQYF.

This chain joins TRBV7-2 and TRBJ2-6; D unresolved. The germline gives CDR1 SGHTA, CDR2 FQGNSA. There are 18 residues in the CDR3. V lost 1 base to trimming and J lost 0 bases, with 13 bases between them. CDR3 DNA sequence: TGTGCCAGCAGCTTAGTACAGACAACCCTCTCTGGGGCCAACGTCCTGACTTTC. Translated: CASSLVQTTLSGANVLTF.

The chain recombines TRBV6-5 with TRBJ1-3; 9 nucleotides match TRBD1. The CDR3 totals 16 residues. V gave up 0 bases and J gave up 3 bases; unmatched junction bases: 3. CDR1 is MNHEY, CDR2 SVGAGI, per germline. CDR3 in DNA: TGTGCCAGCAGTTACTCACAGGGGGCAGGTGGAAACACCATATATTTT. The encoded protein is CASSYSQGAGGNTIYF.

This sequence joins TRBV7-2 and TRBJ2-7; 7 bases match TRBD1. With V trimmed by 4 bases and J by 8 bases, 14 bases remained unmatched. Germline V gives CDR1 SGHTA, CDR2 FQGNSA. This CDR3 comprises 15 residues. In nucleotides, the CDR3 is TGTGCCAGCAGCTCGCCGGGACAGCCGTCTATCCAGCAGTACTTC. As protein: CASSSPGQPSIQQYF. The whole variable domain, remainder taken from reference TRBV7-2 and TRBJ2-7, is GAGVSQSPSNKVTEKGKDVELRCDPISGHTALYWYRQSLGQGLEFLIYFQGNSAPDKSGLPSDRFSAERTGGSVSTLTIQRTQQEDSAVYLCASSSPGQPSIQQYFGPGTRLTVT.

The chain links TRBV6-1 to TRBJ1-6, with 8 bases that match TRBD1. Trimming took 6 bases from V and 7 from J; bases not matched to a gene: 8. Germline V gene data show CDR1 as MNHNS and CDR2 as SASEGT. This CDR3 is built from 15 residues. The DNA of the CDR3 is TGTGCCAGCAGCGGACAGGGAAAATTCAATTCACCCCTCCACTTT. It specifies CASSGQGKFNSPLHF.

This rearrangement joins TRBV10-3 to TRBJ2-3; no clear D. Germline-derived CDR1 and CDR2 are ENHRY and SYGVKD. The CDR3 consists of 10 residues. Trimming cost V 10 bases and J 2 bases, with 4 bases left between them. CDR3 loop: CAKDTDTQYF. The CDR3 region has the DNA TGTGCCAAGGACACAGATACGCAGTATTTT.

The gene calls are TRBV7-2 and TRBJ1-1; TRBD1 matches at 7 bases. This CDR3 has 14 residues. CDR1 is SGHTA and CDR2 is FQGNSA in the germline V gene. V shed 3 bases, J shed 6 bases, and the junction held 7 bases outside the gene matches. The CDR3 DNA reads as TGTGCCAGCAGCTTCGGCAGGGGGGGGTCTGAAGCTTTCTTT. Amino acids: CASSFGRGGSEAFF.

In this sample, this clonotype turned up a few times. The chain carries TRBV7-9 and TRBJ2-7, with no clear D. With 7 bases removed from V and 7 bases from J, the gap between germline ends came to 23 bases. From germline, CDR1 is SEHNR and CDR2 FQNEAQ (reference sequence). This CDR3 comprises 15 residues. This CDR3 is CASTQHTGPLAEQYF. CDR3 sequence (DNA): TGTGCCAGCACCCAGCACACGGGCCCCCTCGCAGAGCAGTACTTC.

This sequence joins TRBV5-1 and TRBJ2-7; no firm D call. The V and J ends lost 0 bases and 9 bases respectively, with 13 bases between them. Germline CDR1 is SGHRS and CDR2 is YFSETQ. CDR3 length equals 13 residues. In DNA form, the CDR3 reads TGCGCCAGCAGCTTGGCCCTCCAGGCAGCGCAGTACTTC. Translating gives CASSLALQAAQYF.

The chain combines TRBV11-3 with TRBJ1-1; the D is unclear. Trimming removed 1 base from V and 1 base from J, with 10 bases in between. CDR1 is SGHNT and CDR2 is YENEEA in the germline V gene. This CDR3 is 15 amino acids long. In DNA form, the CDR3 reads TGTGCCAGCAGCTTAGCCAGCCTGCCGAACACTGAAGCTTTCTTT. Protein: CASSLASLPNTEAFF.

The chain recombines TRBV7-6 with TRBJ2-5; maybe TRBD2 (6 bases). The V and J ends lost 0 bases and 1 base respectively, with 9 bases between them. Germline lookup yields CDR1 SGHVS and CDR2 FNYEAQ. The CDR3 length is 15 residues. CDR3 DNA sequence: TGTGCCAGCAGCTTAGCGGGTAGCGGCCAAGAGACCCAGTACTTC. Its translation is CASSLAGSGQETQYF.

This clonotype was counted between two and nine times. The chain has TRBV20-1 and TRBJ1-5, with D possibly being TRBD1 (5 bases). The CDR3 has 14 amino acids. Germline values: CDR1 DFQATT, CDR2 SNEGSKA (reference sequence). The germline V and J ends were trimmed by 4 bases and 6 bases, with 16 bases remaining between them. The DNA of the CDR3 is TGCAGTGCTATACGGGGGAGGGAGTCTCAGCCCCAGCATTTT. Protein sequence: CSAIRGRESQPQHF.

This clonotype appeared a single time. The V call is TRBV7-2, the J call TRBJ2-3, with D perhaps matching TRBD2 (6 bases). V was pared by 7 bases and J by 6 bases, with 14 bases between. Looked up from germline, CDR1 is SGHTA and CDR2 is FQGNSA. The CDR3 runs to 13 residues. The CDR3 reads CASTARAGDTQYF. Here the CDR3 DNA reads TGTGCCAGCACCGCCCGGGCGGGGGATACGCAGTATTTT.

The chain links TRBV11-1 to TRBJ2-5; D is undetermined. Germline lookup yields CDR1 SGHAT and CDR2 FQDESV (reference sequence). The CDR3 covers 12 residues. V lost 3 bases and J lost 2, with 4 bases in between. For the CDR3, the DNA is TGTGCCAGCAGCTTCGGGCAAGAGACCCAGTACTTC. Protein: CASSFGQETQYF.

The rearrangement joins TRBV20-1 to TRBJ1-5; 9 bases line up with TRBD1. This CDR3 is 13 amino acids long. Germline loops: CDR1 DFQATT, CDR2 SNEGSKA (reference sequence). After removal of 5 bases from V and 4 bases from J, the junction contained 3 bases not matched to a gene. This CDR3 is CSAAGTGNQPQHF. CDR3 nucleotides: TGCAGTGCTGCCGGGACAGGGAATCAGCCCCAGCATTTT.

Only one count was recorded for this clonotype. The DNA of the CDR3 is TGTGCCAGCAGTGATGGACCGCACTATGGCTACACCTTC. This codes for CASSDGPHYGYTF. The chain combines TRBV25-1 with TRBJ1-2; D gene unclear. Between the trimmed V and J ends, which lost 3 bases and 3 bases, there was a span of 8 bases. Germline values: CDR1 MGHDK, CDR2 SYGVNS. The CDR3 extends over 13 amino acids.

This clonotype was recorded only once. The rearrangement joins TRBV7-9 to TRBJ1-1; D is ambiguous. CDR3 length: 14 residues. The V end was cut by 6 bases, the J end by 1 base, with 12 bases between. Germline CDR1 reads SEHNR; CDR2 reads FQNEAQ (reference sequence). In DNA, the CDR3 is TGTGCCAGCAGTAATGGTAGGGAGAACACTGAAGCTTTCTTT. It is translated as CASSNGRENTEAFF. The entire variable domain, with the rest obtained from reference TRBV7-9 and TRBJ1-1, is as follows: DTGVSQNPRHKITKRGQNVTFRCDPISEHNRLYWYRQTLGQGPEFLTYFQNEAQLEKSRLLSDRFSAERPKGSFSTLEIQRTEQGDSAMYLCASSNGRENTEAFFGQGTRLTVV.

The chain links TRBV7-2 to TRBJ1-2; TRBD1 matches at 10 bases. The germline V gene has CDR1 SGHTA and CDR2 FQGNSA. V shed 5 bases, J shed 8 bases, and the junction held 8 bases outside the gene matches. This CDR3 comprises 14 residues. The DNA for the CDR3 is TGTGCCAGCAGCAATCGACAGGGGGCTGAAGGCTACACCTTC. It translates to CASSNRQGAEGYTF.

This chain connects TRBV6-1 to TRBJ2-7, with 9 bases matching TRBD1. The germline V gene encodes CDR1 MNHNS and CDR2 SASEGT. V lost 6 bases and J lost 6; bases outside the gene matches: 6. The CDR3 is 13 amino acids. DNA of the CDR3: TGTGCCAGCAGGGGGACAGGGCCGGTCGAGCAGTACTTC. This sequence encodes CASRGTGPVEQYF.

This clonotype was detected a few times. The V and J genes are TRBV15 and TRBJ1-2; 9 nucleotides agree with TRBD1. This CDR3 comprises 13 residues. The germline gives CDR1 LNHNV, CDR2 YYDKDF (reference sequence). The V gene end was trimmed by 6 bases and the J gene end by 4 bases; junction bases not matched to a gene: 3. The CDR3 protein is CATSTGGSYGYTF. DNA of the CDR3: TGTGCCACCAGTACAGGGGGCTCCTATGGCTACACCTTC.

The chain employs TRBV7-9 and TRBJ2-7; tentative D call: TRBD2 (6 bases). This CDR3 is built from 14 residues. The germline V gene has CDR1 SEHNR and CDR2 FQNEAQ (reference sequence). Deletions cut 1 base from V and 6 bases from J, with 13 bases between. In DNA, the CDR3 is TGTGCCAGCAGCTTAGTGGGACTTATTCGCGAGCAGTACTTC. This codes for CASSLVGLIREQYF. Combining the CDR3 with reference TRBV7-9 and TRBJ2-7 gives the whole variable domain DTGVSQNPRHKITKRGQNVTFRCDPISEHNRLYWYRQTLGQGPEFLTYFQNEAQLEKSRLLSDRFSAERPKGSFSTLEIQRTEQGDSAMYLCASSLVGLIREQYFGPGTRLTVT.

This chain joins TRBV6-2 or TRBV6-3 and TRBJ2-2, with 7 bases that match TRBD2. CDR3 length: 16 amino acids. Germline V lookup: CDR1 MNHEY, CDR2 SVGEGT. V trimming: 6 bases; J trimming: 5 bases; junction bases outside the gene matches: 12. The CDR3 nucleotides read TGTGCCAGCAGAGCCAGCGGGGCCGTTAGAACCGGGGAGCTGTTTTTT. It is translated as CASRASGAVRTGELFF.

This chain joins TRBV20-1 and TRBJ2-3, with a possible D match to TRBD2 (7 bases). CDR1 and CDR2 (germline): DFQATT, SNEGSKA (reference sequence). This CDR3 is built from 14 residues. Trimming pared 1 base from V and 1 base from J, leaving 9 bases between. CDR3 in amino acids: CSARVRGRTDTQYF. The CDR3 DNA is TGCAGTGCTAGAGTGCGGGGGCGCACAGATACGCAGTATTTT.

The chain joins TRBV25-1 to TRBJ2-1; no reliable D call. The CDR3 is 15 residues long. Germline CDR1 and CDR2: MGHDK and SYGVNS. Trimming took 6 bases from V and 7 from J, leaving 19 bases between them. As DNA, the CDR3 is TGTGCCAGCAGCTCCCCGGCTACCTTCCAAAATGAGCAGTTCTTC. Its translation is CASSSPATFQNEQFF.

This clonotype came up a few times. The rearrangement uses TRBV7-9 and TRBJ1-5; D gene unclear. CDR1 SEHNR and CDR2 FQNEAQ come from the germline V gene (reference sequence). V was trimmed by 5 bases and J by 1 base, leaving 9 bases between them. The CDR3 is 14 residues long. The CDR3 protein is CASSATQSNQPQHF. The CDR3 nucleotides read TGTGCCAGCAGCGCGACCCAGAGCAATCAGCCCCAGCATTTT.

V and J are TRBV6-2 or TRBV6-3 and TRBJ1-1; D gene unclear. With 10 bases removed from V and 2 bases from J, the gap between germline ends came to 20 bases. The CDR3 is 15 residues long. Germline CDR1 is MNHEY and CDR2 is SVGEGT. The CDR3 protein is CAIEETRVVNTEAFF. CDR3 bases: TGTGCCATCGAGGAGACACGGGTCGTAAACACTGAAGCTTTCTTT.

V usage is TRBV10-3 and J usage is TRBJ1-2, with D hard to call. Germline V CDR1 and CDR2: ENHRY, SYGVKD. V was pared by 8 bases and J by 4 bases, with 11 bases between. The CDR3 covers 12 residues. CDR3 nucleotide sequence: TGTGCCATCGGGAGCCAGTCCTATGGCTACACCTTC. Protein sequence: CAIGSQSYGYTF.